This T cell receptor beta chain derives from a study of PD-1 blockade in classical Hodgkin lymphoma. The study, taken as a whole, reports: There was a significant rise in CD4+ TCR diversity by C4D1, with no such rise for CD8+.

This CDR3 has 13 amino acids. Trimming took 3 bases from V and 4 from J, leaving 6 bases between them. CDR1 LNHDA and CDR2 SQIVND come from the germline V gene (reference sequence). With respect to this clone: Its antigen is currently unknown.

The protocol was immunoSEQ multiplex PCR, while the TCRdb copy is restricted to in-frame clones and leaves out a portion. Here the sample spans 90,000 to 130,000 clones, 70% to 90% being singletons. Each and every patient relapsed after autologous stem cell transplantation, and patients got differing brentuximab vedotin exposure. Best responses fell into complete response, partial response or progressive disease. The sequenced sample was peripheral blood mononuclear cells (PBMCs), obtained before the second cycle of nivolumab. The sequence derives from a human donor with classical Hodgkin lymphoma. The V gene is TRBV19, the J gene TRBJ2-2, with D unresolved. The CDR3 DNA reads as TGTGCCAGTAGTATTACGGTCACCGGGGAGCTGTTTTTT. Translating it yields CASSITVTGELFF.